This TCR beta chain comes out of a study of blood T cell repertoires in COVID-19. Sequencing used immunoSEQ multiplex PCR; TCRdb keeps in-frame clones, though not all of them. The sample carries about 36,000 clones, approximately 80% recorded once. In germline, CDR1 is MNHEY, CDR2 SMNVEV (reference sequence). CDR3 length: 14 residues. Trimming cost V 3 bases and J 0 bases, with 8 bases left between them. The chain employs TRBV27 and TRBJ1-1; no clear D gene. Sequencing used peripheral blood. The clonotype was recovered from a human donor in a cohort sampled during active COVID-19. CDR3 bases: TGTGCCAGCAGTTTGAGACTTTTGAACACTGAAGCTTTCTTT. As protein: CASSLRLLNTEAFF.